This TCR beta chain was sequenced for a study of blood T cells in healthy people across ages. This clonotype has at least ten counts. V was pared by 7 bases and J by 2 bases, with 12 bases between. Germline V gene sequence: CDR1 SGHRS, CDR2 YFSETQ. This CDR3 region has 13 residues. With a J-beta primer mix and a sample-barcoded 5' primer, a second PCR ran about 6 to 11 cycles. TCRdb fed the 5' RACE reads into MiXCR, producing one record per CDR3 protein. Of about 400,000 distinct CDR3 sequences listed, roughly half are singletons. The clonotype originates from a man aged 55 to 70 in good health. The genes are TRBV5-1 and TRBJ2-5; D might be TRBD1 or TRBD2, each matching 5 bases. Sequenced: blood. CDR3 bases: TGCGCCAGCGCGAGGGGTTTACAAGAGACCCAGTACTTC. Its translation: CASARGLQETQYF.